Sequencing of this T cell receptor (beta chain) was carried out in a study of cytotoxic CD8 clonotypes in ibrutinib-treated CLL. Overall study: Responses: 24 partial, 2 complete; after median around 70 months, about 14 stayed remitted, approximately twelve progressed. The sample average was about 280,000 productive templates and 85,000 to 100,000 productive rearrangements. Study results and limitations: Baseline values of clonality outstripped age-matched healthy donors and followed circulating CD8+ T-cell counts. Higher clonality was seen at ibrutinib response and a return toward baseline at progression.

This clone was seen more than once but under ten times. Its matching antigen is unknown. Here immunoSEQ multiplex PCR was the method, and the copy in TCRdb shows in-frame clones only, minus some. The table records 25,000 to 30,000 clones, around 52% of them present only once. The CDR3 is made up of 14 amino acids. Germline CDR1 MDHEN, CDR2 SYDVKM. V dropped 6 bases and J dropped 9; count of bases not matched to a gene: 9. The sample here was PBMCs, taken before ibrutinib treatment. This sequence was found in a human donor with chronic lymphocytic leukemia. This chain connects TRBV28 to TRBJ2-1; 9 bases are a match to TRBD2. The CDR3: CASSLAGGLGEQFF. The DNA of the CDR3 is TGTGCCAGCAGCCTGGCGGGAGGGCTGGGTGAGCAGTTCTTC.